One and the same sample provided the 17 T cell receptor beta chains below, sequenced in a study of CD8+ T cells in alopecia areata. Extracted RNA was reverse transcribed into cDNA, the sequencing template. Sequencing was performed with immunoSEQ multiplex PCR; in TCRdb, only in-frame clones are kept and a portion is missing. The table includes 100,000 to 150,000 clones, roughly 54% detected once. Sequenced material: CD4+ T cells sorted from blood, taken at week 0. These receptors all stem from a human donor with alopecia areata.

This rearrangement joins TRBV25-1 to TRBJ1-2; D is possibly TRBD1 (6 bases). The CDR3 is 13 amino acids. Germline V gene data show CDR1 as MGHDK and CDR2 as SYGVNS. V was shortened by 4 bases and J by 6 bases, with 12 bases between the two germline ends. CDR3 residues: CASSGWTVNGYTF. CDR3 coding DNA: TGTGCCAGCAGTGGTTGGACAGTGAATGGCTACACCTTC.

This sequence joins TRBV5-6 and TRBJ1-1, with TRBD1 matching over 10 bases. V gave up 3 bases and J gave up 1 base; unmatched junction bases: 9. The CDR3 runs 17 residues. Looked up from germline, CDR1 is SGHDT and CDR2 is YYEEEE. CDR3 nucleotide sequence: TGTGCCAGCAGCTCGATACGACAGGGGGCAGCGAACACTGAAGCTTTCTTT. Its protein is CASSSIRQGAANTEAFF.

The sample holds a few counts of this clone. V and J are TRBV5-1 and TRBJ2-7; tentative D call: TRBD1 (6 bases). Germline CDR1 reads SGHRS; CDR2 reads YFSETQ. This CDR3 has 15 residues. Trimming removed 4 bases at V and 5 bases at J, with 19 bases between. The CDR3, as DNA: TGCGCCAGCAGCCCCGGGACAAAGATCCCCGACGAGCAGTACTTC. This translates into CASSPGTKIPDEQYF.

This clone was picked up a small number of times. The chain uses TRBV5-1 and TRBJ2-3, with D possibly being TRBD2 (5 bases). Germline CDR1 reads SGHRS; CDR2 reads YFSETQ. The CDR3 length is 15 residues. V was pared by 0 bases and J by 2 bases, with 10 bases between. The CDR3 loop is CASSLAEGSTDTQYF. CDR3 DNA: TGCGCCAGCAGCTTGGCCGAGGGATCCACAGATACGCAGTATTTT.

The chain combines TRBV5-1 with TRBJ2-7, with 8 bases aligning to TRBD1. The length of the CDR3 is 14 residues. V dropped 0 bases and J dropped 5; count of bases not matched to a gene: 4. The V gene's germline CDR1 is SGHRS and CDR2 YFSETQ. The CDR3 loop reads CASSLGDRGDEQYF. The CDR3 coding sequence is TGCGCCAGCAGCTTGGGCGACAGGGGCGACGAGCAGTACTTC.

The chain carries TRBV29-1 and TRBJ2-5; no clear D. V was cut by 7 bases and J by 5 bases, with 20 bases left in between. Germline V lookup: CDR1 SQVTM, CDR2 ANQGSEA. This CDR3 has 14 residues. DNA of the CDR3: TGCAGCGCCCGCGACCCTGATACGTGGGAGACCCAGTACTTC. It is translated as CSARDPDTWETQYF.

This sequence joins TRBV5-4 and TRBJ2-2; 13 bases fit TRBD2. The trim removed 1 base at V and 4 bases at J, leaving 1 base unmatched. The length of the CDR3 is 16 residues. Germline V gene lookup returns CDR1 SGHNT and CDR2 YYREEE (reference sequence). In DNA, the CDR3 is TGTGCCAGCAGCTTGCGACTAGCGGGGGGCACCGGGGAGCTGTTTTTT. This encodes CASSLRLAGGTGELFF.

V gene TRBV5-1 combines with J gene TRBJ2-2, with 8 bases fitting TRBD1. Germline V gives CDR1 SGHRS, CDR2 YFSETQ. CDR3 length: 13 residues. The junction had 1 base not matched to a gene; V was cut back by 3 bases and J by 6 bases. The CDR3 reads CASSSGGSGELFF. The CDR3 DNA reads TGCGCCAGCAGCTCAGGGGGCTCCGGGGAGCTGTTTTTT.

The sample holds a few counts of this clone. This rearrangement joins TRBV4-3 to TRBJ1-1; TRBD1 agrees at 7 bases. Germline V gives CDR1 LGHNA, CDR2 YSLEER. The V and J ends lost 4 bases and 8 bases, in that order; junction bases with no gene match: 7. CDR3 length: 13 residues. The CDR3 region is CASSLRTGSEAFF. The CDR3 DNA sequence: TGCGCCAGCAGCCTTAGGACAGGATCCGAAGCTTTCTTT.

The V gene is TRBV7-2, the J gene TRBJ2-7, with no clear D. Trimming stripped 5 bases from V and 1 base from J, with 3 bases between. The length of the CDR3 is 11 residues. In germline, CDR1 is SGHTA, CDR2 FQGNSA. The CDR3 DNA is TGTGCCAGCAGCGTTTCCTACGAGCAGTACTTC. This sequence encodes CASSVSYEQYF.

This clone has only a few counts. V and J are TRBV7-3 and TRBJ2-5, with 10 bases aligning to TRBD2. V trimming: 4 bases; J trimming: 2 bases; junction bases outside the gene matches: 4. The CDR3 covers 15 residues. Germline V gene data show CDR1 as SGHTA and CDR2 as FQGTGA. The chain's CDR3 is CASSSWTSGQETQYF. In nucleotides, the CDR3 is TGTGCCAGCAGCTCATGGACTAGCGGTCAAGAGACCCAGTACTTC.

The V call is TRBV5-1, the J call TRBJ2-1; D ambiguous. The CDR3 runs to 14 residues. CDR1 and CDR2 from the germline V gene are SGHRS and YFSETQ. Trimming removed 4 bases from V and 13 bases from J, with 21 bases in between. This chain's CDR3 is CASSPLSNSGEQFF. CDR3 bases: TGCGCCAGCAGCCCGCTGAGTAACTCTGGGGAACAGTTCTTC.

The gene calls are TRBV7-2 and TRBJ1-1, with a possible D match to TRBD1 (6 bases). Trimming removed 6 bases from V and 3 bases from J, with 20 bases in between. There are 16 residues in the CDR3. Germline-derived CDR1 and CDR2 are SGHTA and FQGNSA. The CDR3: CASRAEYAGADTEAFF. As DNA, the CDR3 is TGTGCCAGCAGAGCAGAATACGCGGGGGCGGACACTGAAGCTTTCTTT.

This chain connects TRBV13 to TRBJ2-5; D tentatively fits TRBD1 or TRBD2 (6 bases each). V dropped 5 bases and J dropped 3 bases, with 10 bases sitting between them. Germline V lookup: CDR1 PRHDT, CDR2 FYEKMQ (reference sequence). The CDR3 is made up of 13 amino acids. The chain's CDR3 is CASSGGLEETQYF. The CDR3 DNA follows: TGTGCCAGCAGCGGGGGGCTAGAAGAGACCCAGTACTTC.

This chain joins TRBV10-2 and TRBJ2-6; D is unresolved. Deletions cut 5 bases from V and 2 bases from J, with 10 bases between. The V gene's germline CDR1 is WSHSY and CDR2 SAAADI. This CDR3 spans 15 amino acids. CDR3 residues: CASSLNTAGANVLTF. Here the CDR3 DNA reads TGCGCCAGCAGTTTAAACACCGCTGGGGCCAACGTCCTGACTTTC.

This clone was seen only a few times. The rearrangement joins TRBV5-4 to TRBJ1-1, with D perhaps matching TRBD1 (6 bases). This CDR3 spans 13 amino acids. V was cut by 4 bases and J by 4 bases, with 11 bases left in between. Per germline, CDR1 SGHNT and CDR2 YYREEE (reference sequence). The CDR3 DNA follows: TGTGCCAGCAGCCGGGGGGGGCCCACTGAAGCTTTCTTT. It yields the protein CASSRGGPTEAFF.

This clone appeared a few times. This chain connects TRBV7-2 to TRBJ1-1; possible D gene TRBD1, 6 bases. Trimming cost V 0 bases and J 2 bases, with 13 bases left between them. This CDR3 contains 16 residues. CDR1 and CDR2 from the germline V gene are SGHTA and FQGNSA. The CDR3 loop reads CASSLAATGTNTEAFF. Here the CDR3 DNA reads TGTGCCAGCAGCTTAGCAGCAACAGGGACTAACACTGAAGCTTTCTTT.